These T cell receptor beta chains were read from a single sample in a study of identical twins. Using its own MiXCR run on the 5' RACE reads, TCRdb lists one record per CDR3 protein. The profile covers approximately 690,000 distinct CDR3 sequences, with around 5.7% appearing a single time and 1.5% to 2% taken by the ten largest. Sequenced input: naive T cells sorted from blood. These receptors all come from a man between 18 and 29 years old in good health. Both conserved end residues are part of each CDR3. A D gene is named only where the DNA matches it firmly. Expanded clones get a size class; other rows say once, few or many, or leave the size out.

CDR3nt: TGTGCCAGCAGCTTATGGATTCAGCGGGGCAACAATGAGCAGTTCTTC
CDR3aa: CASSLWIQRGNNEQFF
d_gene: TRBD2
v_gene: TRBV7-2
abundance: few
j_gene: TRBJ2-1

CDR3nt: TGTGCCAGCAGCCTTCCGGGGACAGGGAAAACCAGACATGGCTACACCTTC
CDR3aa: CASSLPGTGKTRHGYTF
d_gene: TRBD1
v_gene: TRBV11-2
abundance: NA
j_gene: TRBJ1-2

CDR3nt: TGCGCCAGCAGCGTCTATCCTAGCGGATCCTACAATGAGCAGTTCTTC
CDR3aa: CASSVYPSGSYNEQFF
d_gene: TRBD2
v_gene: TRBV5-1
abundance: NA
j_gene: TRBJ2-1

CDR3nt: TGTGCCAGCAGCCAACTAGCGGGGAGCTCCTACGAGCAGTACTTC
CDR3aa: CASSQLAGSSYEQYF
d_gene: TRBD2
v_gene: TRBV4-2
abundance: few
j_gene: TRBJ2-7

CDR3nt: TGTGCCACCAGTGATTCACTGGGCAGGAACACTGAAGCTTTCTTT
CDR3aa: CATSDSLGRNTEAFF
d_gene: NA
v_gene: TRBV24-1
abundance: few
j_gene: TRBJ1-1

CDR3nt: TGTGCCACCAGCAGAGATCTCGGCCGTAGCGGGAGCGACAATGAGCAGTTCTTC
CDR3aa: CATSRDLGRSGSDNEQFF
d_gene: TRBD2
v_gene: TRBV15
abundance: NA
j_gene: TRBJ2-1

CDR3nt: TGTGCCAGCAGTTACAGCGGCAGGGGAGACACAGATACGCAGTATTTT
CDR3aa: CASSYSGRGDTDTQYF
d_gene: NA
v_gene: TRBV6-2/TRBV6-3
abundance: many
j_gene: TRBJ2-3

CDR3nt: TGCGCCAGCAGTGAGCGTAGCGGGAGGCTGGCTGAGCAGTTCTTC
CDR3aa: CASSERSGRLAEQFF
d_gene: TRBD2
v_gene: TRBV10-2
abundance: NA
j_gene: TRBJ2-1

CDR3nt: TGTGCCAGCAGTCCGCCAGGGGGCTGGAACACTGAAGCTTTCTTT
CDR3aa: CASSPPGGWNTEAFF
d_gene: TRBD1
v_gene: TRBV12-3/TRBV12-4
abundance: NA
j_gene: TRBJ1-1

CDR3nt: TGTGCCAGCAGCATTGGACAGGGTCGAGATACGCAGTATTTT
CDR3aa: CASSIGQGRDTQYF
d_gene: TRBD1
v_gene: TRBV7-9
abundance: NA
j_gene: TRBJ2-3

CDR3nt: TGTGCCACCAGCCCGACGGGCGACAGCTCCTACGAGCAGTACTTC
CDR3aa: CATSPTGDSSYEQYF
d_gene: NA
v_gene: TRBV15
abundance: few
j_gene: TRBJ2-7

CDR3nt: TGCAGCGTTGCTGGGGACTATGGCTACACCTTC
CDR3aa: CSVAGDYGYTF
d_gene: NA
v_gene: TRBV29-1
abundance: many
j_gene: TRBJ1-2

CDR3nt: TGTGCCATCAGACTCGCTTCCGGGGCTGGGGCCAACGTCCTGACTTTC
CDR3aa: CAIRLASGAGANVLTF
d_gene: NA
v_gene: TRBV10-3
abundance: many
j_gene: TRBJ2-6

CDR3nt: TGTGCCAGCAGCCCACAGGGGTTTGGCTACACCTTC
CDR3aa: CASSPQGFGYTF
d_gene: TRBD1
v_gene: TRBV3-1
abundance: NA
j_gene: TRBJ1-2

CDR3nt: TGTGCCAGCAGTTACCGCGGGTCGGCCTACGAGCAGTACTTC
CDR3aa: CASSYRGSAYEQYF
d_gene: NA
v_gene: TRBV6-5
abundance: many
j_gene: TRBJ2-7

CDR3nt: TGTGCCAGCAGCGCCGGGTTGGCGGGCGAGCGGTACTTC
CDR3aa: CASSAGLAGERYF
d_gene: NA
v_gene: TRBV27
abundance: few
j_gene: TRBJ2-7

CDR3nt: TGTGCCAGCAGCTTAGTGCCTAGCGGGAACTATGAGCAGTTCTTC
CDR3aa: CASSLVPSGNYEQFF
d_gene: TRBD2
v_gene: TRBV11-2
abundance: few
j_gene: TRBJ2-1

CDR3nt: TGCGCCAGCAGCTTGGCCGGGAGGGAAGGCGGCTACACCTTC
CDR3aa: CASSLAGREGGYTF
d_gene: NA
v_gene: TRBV5-1
abundance: few
j_gene: TRBJ1-2

CDR3nt: TGCAGTGCGTACCACCCCGGGACAGCGAAGGGCTACGAGCAGTACTTC
CDR3aa: CSAYHPGTAKGYEQYF
d_gene: TRBD1
v_gene: TRBV20-1
abundance: many
j_gene: TRBJ2-7

CDR3nt: TGCGCCAGCAGCGCACAGGGGGTGAACACCGGGGAGCTGTTTTTT
CDR3aa: CASSAQGVNTGELFF
d_gene: TRBD1
v_gene: TRBV5-1
abundance: few
j_gene: TRBJ2-2

CDR3nt: TGTGCCAGCAGCTTCGGACAGGTTAGGATCTTC
CDR3aa: CASSFGQVRIF
d_gene: TRBD1
v_gene: TRBV11-2
abundance: NA
j_gene: TRBJ2-1

CDR3nt: TGTGCCAGCAGCACCGGGACGGCCACCGGGGAGCTGTTTTTT
CDR3aa: CASSTGTATGELFF
d_gene: NA
v_gene: TRBV27
abundance: many
j_gene: TRBJ2-2

CDR3nt: TGTGCCAGCAGCCCTGGGTATAACAGTCGAGGACAAGAGACCCAGTACTTC
CDR3aa: CASSPGYNSRGQETQYF
d_gene: NA
v_gene: TRBV7-9
abundance: many
j_gene: TRBJ2-5

CDR3nt: TGCAGCGTTGAAGAGGGGGGCCCCTGGGGGGGCACTAATGAAAAACTGTTTTTT
CDR3aa: CSVEEGGPWGGTNEKLFF
d_gene: NA
v_gene: TRBV29-1
abundance: NA
j_gene: TRBJ1-4

CDR3nt: TGCGCCAGCAGCCAAGACCCATACGAACCAAATCAGCCCCAGCATTTT
CDR3aa: CASSQDPYEPNQPQHF
d_gene: NA
v_gene: TRBV4-1
abundance: NA
j_gene: TRBJ1-5

CDR3nt: TGCAGTGCTAGTGGGCAGGGGGTAGGCACAGATACGCAGTATTTT
CDR3aa: CSASGQGVGTDTQYF
d_gene: TRBD1
v_gene: TRBV20-1
abundance: many
j_gene: TRBJ2-3

CDR3nt: TGTGCCACCTCAGGGACCGTTACGGCCGGGGCCAACGTCCTGACTTTC
CDR3aa: CATSGTVTAGANVLTF
d_gene: NA
v_gene: TRBV24-1
abundance: NA
j_gene: TRBJ2-6

CDR3nt: TGCGCCAGCAGCCTCGGGACCCAGGGGGAGACCCAGTACTTC
CDR3aa: CASSLGTQGETQYF
d_gene: NA
v_gene: TRBV5-1
abundance: few
j_gene: TRBJ2-5

CDR3nt: TGTGCCAGCAGCGGTGGTGAGCAGTTCTTC
CDR3aa: CASSGGEQFF
d_gene: NA
v_gene: TRBV12-3/TRBV12-4
abundance: few
j_gene: TRBJ2-1

CDR3nt: TGTGCCAGCAGCCAGACAGGGGTCGGCGGGGAGCTGTTTTTT
CDR3aa: CASSQTGVGGELFF
d_gene: TRBD1
v_gene: TRBV11-2
abundance: NA
j_gene: TRBJ2-2

CDR3nt: TGCGCCAGCAGCCTGACACGCCATGGGTCCTCACAACGAAACAATGAGCAGTTCTTC
CDR3aa: CASSLTRHGSSQRNNEQFF
d_gene: NA
v_gene: TRBV4-1
abundance: many
j_gene: TRBJ2-1

CDR3nt: TGTGCCAGCAGCCAAGGGGCAGGGGGCGATCAGCCCCAGCATTTT
CDR3aa: CASSQGAGGDQPQHF
d_gene: TRBD1
v_gene: TRBV4-2
abundance: many
j_gene: TRBJ1-5

CDR3nt: TGTGCCAGCAGTACCGGGTACTCCTACGAGCAGTACTTC
CDR3aa: CASSTGYSYEQYF
d_gene: NA
v_gene: TRBV27
abundance: many
j_gene: TRBJ2-7

CDR3nt: TGTGCCACCAGGGGGGGAGGAACGAACACTGAAGCTTTCTTT
CDR3aa: CATRGGGTNTEAFF
d_gene: TRBD1
v_gene: TRBV10-3
abundance: many
j_gene: TRBJ1-1

CDR3nt: TGCGCCAGCAGCCAAGAACTAGCGGGAGGTGGGGAGCAGTTCTTC
CDR3aa: CASSQELAGGGEQFF
d_gene: TRBD2
v_gene: TRBV4-1
abundance: many
j_gene: TRBJ2-1

CDR3nt: TGCGCCAGCAGCTTGAGGGTGAACACTGAAGCTTTCTTT
CDR3aa: CASSLRVNTEAFF
d_gene: NA
v_gene: TRBV12-3/TRBV12-4
abundance: many
j_gene: TRBJ1-1

CDR3nt: TGCAGTGCTAGTAGACCGGGACAGGTTAATAAACCCCTCCACTTT
CDR3aa: CSASRPGQVNKPLHF
d_gene: TRBD1
v_gene: TRBV20-1
abundance: many
j_gene: TRBJ1-6

CDR3nt: TGCAGTGCTATGGCGGGAGGGGCAGATACGCAGTATTTT
CDR3aa: CSAMAGGADTQYF
d_gene: TRBD2
v_gene: TRBV20-1
abundance: many
j_gene: TRBJ2-3

CDR3nt: TGTGCCAGCAGCTTGTGGGCTAGCGGGATGAATGAGCAGTTCTTC
CDR3aa: CASSLWASGMNEQFF
d_gene: TRBD2
v_gene: TRBV7-2
abundance: many
j_gene: TRBJ2-1

CDR3nt: TGCGCCAGCAGCCCCTTGAAGAATCAGGATCAGCCCCAGCATTTT
CDR3aa: CASSPLKNQDQPQHF
d_gene: NA
v_gene: TRBV4-1
abundance: many
j_gene: TRBJ1-5

CDR3nt: TGCAGTGCTGTCCCCGGGACTAGCGGGAGGGTTAACACAGATACGCAGTATTTT
CDR3aa: CSAVPGTSGRVNTDTQYF
d_gene: TRBD2
v_gene: TRBV20-1
abundance: many
j_gene: TRBJ2-3

CDR3nt: TGTGCCAGCAGCCAGGACAGGACCCTCTTCAATGAGCAGTTCTTC
CDR3aa: CASSQDRTLFNEQFF
d_gene: TRBD1
v_gene: TRBV6-1
abundance: many
j_gene: TRBJ2-1

CDR3nt: TGTGCCAGCAGCGCCGACCTCACTAGCGTCACCGGGGAGCTGTTTTTT
CDR3aa: CASSADLTSVTGELFF
d_gene: TRBD2
v_gene: TRBV3-1
abundance: few
j_gene: TRBJ2-2

CDR3nt: TGTGCCAGCATCCTACTAGCGGGAGGTCCCGAGCAGTACTTC
CDR3aa: CASILLAGGPEQYF
d_gene: TRBD2
v_gene: TRBV2
abundance: many
j_gene: TRBJ2-7

CDR3nt: TGTGCTAGTGGTTTCAACCCCCCAGGCTACTATGGCTACACCTTC
CDR3aa: CASGFNPPGYYGYTF
d_gene: NA
v_gene: TRBV12-5
abundance: NA
j_gene: TRBJ1-2

CDR3nt: TGTGCCAGCAGCCCGCCGAGAGGCTATAGCAATCAGCCCCAGCATTTT
CDR3aa: CASSPPRGYSNQPQHF
d_gene: NA
v_gene: TRBV7-2
abundance: few
j_gene: TRBJ1-5

CDR3nt: TGTGCCAGCAGTGACTTGTGGGGTTCTGGAAACACCATATATTTT
CDR3aa: CASSDLWGSGNTIYF
d_gene: NA
v_gene: TRBV12-3/TRBV12-4
abundance: many
j_gene: TRBJ1-3

CDR3nt: TGCGCCAGCAGCTCAGCCCAACTCGGGCGGGGAGAGACCCAGTACTTC
CDR3aa: CASSSAQLGRGETQYF
d_gene: NA
v_gene: TRBV10-1
abundance: NA
j_gene: TRBJ2-5

CDR3nt: TGCAGTGCTAGAGATCCCGGGACAGGCTACAATGAGCAGTTCTTC
CDR3aa: CSARDPGTGYNEQFF
d_gene: TRBD1
v_gene: TRBV20-1
abundance: many
j_gene: TRBJ2-1

CDR3nt: TGCGCCAGCAGCTTGACCCGGGACAGGGAGGACACTGAAGCTTTCTTT
CDR3aa: CASSLTRDREDTEAFF
d_gene: TRBD1
v_gene: TRBV5-1
abundance: few
j_gene: TRBJ1-1

CDR3nt: TGTGCCAGCAGCTTAGGTCTTTTAGGGGGAAGTAGCAATCAGCCCCAGCATTTT
CDR3aa: CASSLGLLGGSSNQPQHF
d_gene: NA
v_gene: TRBV11-1
abundance: many
j_gene: TRBJ1-5

CDR3nt: TGTGCCAGCAGCGCTAGTTCGAACACCGGGGAGCTGTTTTTT
CDR3aa: CASSASSNTGELFF
d_gene: NA
v_gene: TRBV7-7
abundance: NA
j_gene: TRBJ2-2

CDR3nt: TGCAGCGGGAGGACAGGGGACTACAATGAGCAGTTCTTC
CDR3aa: CSGRTGDYNEQFF
d_gene: TRBD1
v_gene: TRBV29-1
abundance: many
j_gene: TRBJ2-1

CDR3nt: TGTGCCAGCAGCCCCAGCGGGAGGGCGGAGACCCAGTACTTC
CDR3aa: CASSPSGRAETQYF
d_gene: TRBD2
v_gene: TRBV3-1
abundance: NA
j_gene: TRBJ2-5